These 25 T cell receptor beta chains originate from one sample sequenced in a study of blood T cell repertoires in COVID-19. Data came from immunoSEQ multiplex PCR; TCRdb stores just in-frame clones and leaves some out. This table holds about 47,000 clones, roughly 80% found once. The specimen was peripheral blood. The receptor source for this set is a man aged 60-69 years with acute or convalescent COVID-19.

The CDR3 DNA reads TGTGCCAGCAACAACGGGGACAGTACCACTTATGGCTACACCTTC. This encodes CASNNGDSTTYGYTF. This chain links TRBV6-5 with TRBJ1-2, with TRBD1 identical over 7 bases. V gave up 7 bases and J gave up 5 bases; unmatched junction bases: 13. The CDR3 has 15 residues. CDR1 is MNHEY, CDR2 SVGAGI, per germline.

J is TRBJ1-2 and V is TRBV13; D remains ambiguous. Germline CDR1 is PRHDT and CDR2 is FYEKMQ (reference sequence). V was trimmed by 1 base and J by 8 bases, leaving 14 bases between them. The CDR3 spans 14 residues. CDR3 in amino acids: CASSLAGSGEGYTF. CDR3 coding DNA: TGTGCCAGCAGCTTAGCCGGGTCCGGGGAAGGCTACACCTTC.

This clone has just one count. The gene calls are TRBV13 and TRBJ2-7; possibly TRBD1 for D (6 bases). The CDR3 has 16 residues. Germline-derived CDR1 and CDR2 are PRHDT and FYEKMQ (reference sequence). V was clipped by 0 bases and J by 1 base, with 13 bases between them. CDR3 coding DNA: TGTGCCAGCAGCTTAGGCTCTTTACAGGGATCCTACGAGCAGTACTTC. Translated, it gives CASSLGSLQGSYEQYF.

The chain links TRBV14 to TRBJ2-3; D may be TRBD2 (6 bases). This CDR3 region has 14 residues. Trimming left V 1 base short and J 4 bases short, with 9 bases between. Germline V gene sequence: CDR1 SGHDN, CDR2 FVKESK. This CDR3 reads CASSQVLASDTQYF. CDR3 bases: TGTGCCAGCAGCCAAGTCCTAGCGTCAGATACGCAGTATTTT.

V and J are TRBV4-1 and TRBJ2-1; TRBD1 agrees at 8 bases. CDR3 length: 16 amino acids. Germline CDR1 is MGHRA and CDR2 is YSYEKL. Trimming took 5 bases from V and 0 from J; bases not matched to a gene: 6. The CDR3 spells CASSFTGTGSYNEQFF. The DNA for the CDR3 is TGCGCCAGCAGCTTTACCGGGACAGGCTCCTACAATGAGCAGTTCTTC.

The chain recombines TRBV7-9 with TRBJ2-5, with TRBD1 matching 7 bases. Per the germline V gene, CDR1 is SEHNR and CDR2 is FQNEAQ (reference sequence). CDR3 size: 16 residues. Trimming took 6 bases from V and 2 from J; bases not matched to a gene: 12. The CDR3 region has the DNA TGTGCCAGCAGGCCTCCCCGGGACAGCTTTCAAGAGACCCAGTACTTC. Translated: CASRPPRDSFQETQYF.

V is TRBV19 and J is TRBJ1-2; TRBD1 is a possible D gene (6 bases). In germline, CDR1 is LNHDA, CDR2 SQIVND (reference sequence). CDR3 length: 12 residues. The V end lost 7 bases, the J end lost 8 bases, and 14 bases lay between the germline ends. DNA of the CDR3: TGTGCCAGTACTCTGGGGACACACGGCTACACCTTC. This codes for CASTLGTHGYTF. Drawing the rest from reference TRBV19 and TRBJ1-2, the complete variable domain is DGGITQSPKYLFRKEGQNVTLSCEQNLNHDAMYWYRQDPGQGLRLIYYSQIVNDFQKGDIAEGYSVSREKKESFPLTVTSAQKNPTAFYLCASTLGTHGYTFGSGTRLTVV.

The rearrangement links TRBV30 to TRBJ2-2; perhaps TRBD1 as D (6 bases). This CDR3 has 15 amino acids. Germline-derived CDR1 and CDR2 are GTSNPN and SVGIG (reference sequence). V lost 3 bases and J lost 0, with 11 bases in between. The chain's CDR3 is CAWSTGNPNTGELFF. The CDR3 DNA is TGTGCCTGGAGCACAGGGAACCCGAACACCGGGGAGCTGTTTTTT.

V usage is TRBV6-1 and J usage is TRBJ1-1; no definite D call. CDR1 and CDR2 from the germline V gene are MNHNS and SASEGT. This CDR3 region has 15 residues. Trimming shortened V by 3 bases and J by 0 bases, and 11 bases separated the two germline ends. DNA of the CDR3: TGTGCCAGCAGTGATTATGTGAACATGAACACTGAAGCTTTCTTT. This sequence encodes CASSDYVNMNTEAFF.

This clone was observed once. The V call is TRBV10-2, the J call TRBJ1-6, with 8 positions matching TRBD1. Looked up from germline, CDR1 is WSHSY and CDR2 is SAAADI. V dropped 6 bases and J dropped 10; count of bases not matched to a gene: 11. There are 15 residues in the CDR3. This CDR3 reads CASSLTGADGSPLHF. The CDR3, as DNA: TGCGCCAGCAGCCTGACAGGGGCCGATGGGTCACCCCTCCACTTT.

The chain links TRBV4-1 to TRBJ1-4, with D maybe TRBD1 (6 bases). Trimming left V 0 bases short and J 9 bases short, with 20 bases between. Germline V gene sequence: CDR1 MGHRA, CDR2 YSYEKL. CDR3 length: 17 amino acids. Written as DNA, the CDR3 is TGCGCCAGCAGCCAAGATCGGGCCAGGGGCCTAATGAAAAAACTGTTTTTT. Protein sequence: CASSQDRARGLMKKLFF.

This clone has only a few counts. The genes are TRBV18 and TRBJ1-4; D unclear. The length of the CDR3 is 15 residues. V was clipped by 1 base and J by 1 base, with 7 bases between them. Germline-derived CDR1 and CDR2 are KGHSH and LQKENI. The CDR3 bases are TGTGCCAGCTCACCACTCGGGGAAACTAATGAAAAACTGTTTTTT. Amino acid sequence: CASSPLGETNEKLFF.

Sample share makes this clone medium-sized. Other DNA sequences in this specimen translate into the identical CDR3. The chain has TRBV6-5 and TRBJ2-7; 7 positions agree with TRBD1. The CDR3 has 11 residues. V was clipped by 6 bases and J by 6 bases; unmatched bases: 2. Germline CDR1 and CDR2: MNHEY and SVGAGI. CDR3 DNA sequence: TGTGCCAGCAGGACAGGGCCCGAGCAGTACTTC. Translating gives CASRTGPEQYF.

The V and J genes are TRBV7-2 and TRBJ2-5; 8 bases are shared with TRBD2. V gave up 3 bases and J gave up 5 bases; unmatched junction bases: 8. The CDR3 is made up of 15 amino acids. Germline V gene sequence: CDR1 SGHTA, CDR2 FQGNSA. The CDR3: CASSFGSGVRETQYF. The CDR3 coding sequence is TGTGCCAGCAGCTTCGGTAGCGGGGTTAGGGAGACCCAGTACTTC.

The chain couples TRBV6-4 to TRBJ1-5, with 8 nucleotides matching TRBD1. The V gene's germline CDR1 is MRHNA and CDR2 SNTAGT. The CDR3 covers 14 residues. V dropped 6 bases and J dropped 5; count of bases not matched to a gene: 6. In DNA form, the CDR3 reads TGTGCCAGCAGGATGCCAGGGGGCGATCAGCCCCAGCATTTT. Amino acid sequence: CASRMPGGDQPQHF.

The chain recombines TRBV7-2 with TRBJ1-3; 10 bases fit TRBD1. The CDR3 is 16 residues long. Germline-derived CDR1 and CDR2 are SGHTA and FQGNSA. V shed 3 bases, J shed 0 bases, and the junction held 2 bases outside the gene matches. The CDR3 nucleotides read TGTGCCAGCAGCTTTGGACAGGGGGGCTCTGGAAACACCATATATTTT. Protein: CASSFGQGGSGNTIYF.

This sequence joins TRBV6-5 and TRBJ1-1; TRBD1 might be the D (6 bases). Per the germline V gene, CDR1 is MNHEY and CDR2 is SVGAGI. Trimming took off 6 bases at V and 7 bases at J, with 12 bases between the two ends. The CDR3 covers 12 residues. CDR3 bases: TGTGCCAGCAGGGGACAACCAGTTGAAGCTTTCTTT. Translation gives CASRGQPVEAFF.

This chain joins TRBV15 and TRBJ1-2; no firm D call. The V gene's germline CDR1 is LNHNV and CDR2 YYDKDF (reference sequence). The CDR3 consists of 16 residues. V was pared by 3 bases and J by 1 base, with 15 bases between. Here the CDR3 DNA reads TGTGCCACCAGCAGGAGAGGCGATCCTTATAACTATGGCTACACCTTC. Protein product: CATSRRGDPYNYGYTF.

V gene TRBV18 combines with J gene TRBJ2-4; TRBD2 aligns across 14 bases. This CDR3 has 17 residues. Germline lookup yields CDR1 KGHSH and CDR2 LQKENI. After removal of 4 bases from V and 7 bases from J, the junction contained 9 bases not matched to a gene. CDR3 sequence reads: CASSLTTSGGAGNIQYF. The CDR3 nucleotides are TGTGCCAGCTCACTAACGACTAGCGGGGGGGCCGGGAACATTCAGTACTTC.

The chain is built from TRBV19 and TRBJ2-7; D might be TRBD2 (5 bases). This CDR3 region has 15 residues. Germline V gives CDR1 LNHDA, CDR2 SQIVND (reference sequence). Between the trimmed V and J ends, which lost 5 bases and 5 bases, there was a span of 19 bases. Written as DNA, the CDR3 is TGTGCCAGTAGTGGCCTTCATATCCCCGGGGACGAGCAGTACTTC. This translates into CASSGLHIPGDEQYF.

J is TRBJ2-7 and V is TRBV12-3 or TRBV12-4, with D possibly matching TRBD2 (6 bases). The CDR3 is made up of 12 amino acids. The V gene lost 3 bases and the J gene lost 3 bases, with 6 bases spanning the gap. The CDR3 protein is CASSFGGYEQYF. The CDR3 DNA reads as TGTGCCAGCAGTTTCGGGGGCTACGAGCAGTACTTC.

This chain connects TRBV7-8 to TRBJ1-1, with 7 bases identical to TRBD1. With V trimmed by 9 bases and J by 1 base, 14 bases remained unmatched. This CDR3 comprises 16 residues. The germline V gene encodes CDR1 SGHVS and CDR2 FQNEAQ. CDR3 nucleotides: TGTGCCAGTAAATGGGTACAGGGGACAGCGAACACTGAAGCTTTCTTT. Translated, it gives CASKWVQGTANTEAFF.

V is TRBV9 and J is TRBJ2-2; D is unclear. V lost 4 bases and J 7 bases, leaving 8 bases between the germline ends. The CDR3 has 12 residues. CDR1 SGDLS and CDR2 YYNGEE come from the germline V gene. CDR3 loop: CASSSDNGELFF. The CDR3 DNA follows: TGTGCCAGCAGCTCAGACAACGGGGAGCTGTTTTTT.

V usage is TRBV24-1 and J usage is TRBJ2-1; TRBD2 agrees at 9 bases. The germline gives CDR1 KGHDR, CDR2 SFDVKD. CDR3 length: 16 residues. The J segment lost 5 bases and the V segment lost 4 bases, leaving 8 bases of the junction unmatched. Here the CDR3 reads CATSDQLLAGDNEQFF. CDR3 in DNA: TGTGCCACCAGTGACCAATTATTAGCGGGGGACAATGAGCAGTTCTTC.

This clone was observed once. The chain carries TRBV27 and TRBJ1-1, with unresolved D. Germline values: CDR1 MNHEY, CDR2 SMNVEV (reference sequence). V lost 6 bases, J lost 3 bases, and 11 bases lay in between. The CDR3 has 13 residues. The CDR3 DNA is TGTGCCAGCAGGGTGGCAGACTACACTGAAGCTTTCTTT. Protein: CASRVADYTEAFF.